A single TCR beta chain is shown here with its context. The sample is drawn from a study of cytotoxic CD8 clonotypes in ibrutinib-treated CLL. With 5 bases clipped from V and 8 bases from J, the junction kept 12 bases outside the gene matches. CDR3 size: 16 residues. CDR1 SGHVS and CDR2 FQNEAQ come from the germline V gene. The assay was immunoSEQ multiplex PCR, and TCRdb's table has in-frame clones only and misses some. The sample carries some 47,000 clones, 50% to 65% recorded once. Here the sequenced sample was PBMCs, taken after 24 months of ibrutinib treatment. The rearrangement uses TRBV7-8 and TRBJ2-1, with 10 positions matching TRBD2. The TCR comes from a human donor with chronic lymphocytic leukemia. The CDR3 region is CASSDRSSGGVYEQFF. The CDR3 region has the DNA TGTGCCAGCAGCGATAGGTCCAGCGGGGGGGTATATGAGCAGTTCTTC.